This is a list of T cell receptor beta chains from one sample in a study of vaccination effects on CD4 cells after COVID-19. The protocol was immunoSEQ multiplex PCR, while the TCRdb copy is restricted to in-frame clones and leaves out a portion. The sample carries about 73,000 clones, 65% to 85% recorded once. The antigens for these receptors are not known. The sample consisted of CD4+ T cells from PBMCs cultured with HCoV-NL63 spike peptides, taken before COVID-19 vaccination. These TCRs come from a human donor who received a COVID-19 vaccine. Each CDR3 is given with its conserved first and last residue. The order of the fields is V gene, J gene, clone size, D gene, CDR3 protein, CDR3 DNA. The D gene is left open where the match is weak. Clone size appears in some rows only: once, few, many, or a class for an expanded clone.

TRBV19	TRBJ1-6	-	TRBD1	CASSTRGQSPLHF	TGTGCCAGTAGTACCAGGGGGCAATCACCCCTCCACTTT
TRBV5-1	TRBJ2-5	-	TRBD2	CASSFSTSGGKETQYF	TGCGCCAGCAGCTTTTCGACTAGCGGGGGTAAAGAGACCCAGTACTTC
TRBV7-3	TRBJ1-2	-	-	CASSLTYGSGYTF	TGTGCCAGCAGCTTAACGTACGGGAGCGGCTACACCTTC
TRBV4-1	TRBJ2-1	-	TRBD2	CASSQLFYSGGEQFF	TGCGCCAGCAGCCAACTTTTTTATTCGGGGGGTGAGCAGTTCTTC
TRBV5-6	TRBJ1-3	-	TRBD1	CASSLAQGGGNTIYF	TGTGCCAGCAGCTTGGCGCAGGGGGGGGGAAACACCATATATTTT
TRBV19	TRBJ1-5	-	TRBD1	CASHRGPYYSNQPQHF	TGTGCCAGTCACAGGGGGCCCTACTATAGCAATCAGCCCCAGCATTTT
TRBV30	TRBJ2-1	-	TRBD1	CAWRRDRVGHQFF	TGTGCCTGGAGGAGGGACAGGGTCGGCCACCAGTTCTTC
TRBV6-2/TRBV6-3	TRBJ1-5	few	-	CASSYGWGNQPQHF	TGTGCCAGCAGTTACGGGTGGGGAAATCAGCCCCAGCATTTT
TRBV9	TRBJ2-2	-	TRBD2	CASSVGLAGGPGELFF	TGTGCCAGCAGCGTGGGACTAGCGGGGGGGCCCGGGGAGCTGTTTTTT
TRBV27	TRBJ2-2	-	-	CASSLSGVPGELFF	TGTGCCAGCAGTTTATCGGGGGTTCCCGGGGAGCTGTTTTTT
TRBV19	TRBJ1-5	-	-	CASSSPAGGSNQPQHF	TGTGCCAGTAGTAGCCCGGCCGGAGGTAGCAATCAGCCCCAGCATTTT
TRBV5-1	TRBJ1-1	-	-	CASSLGSSIRNTEAFF	TGCGCCAGCAGCTTGGGATCATCAATTCGAAACACTGAAGCTTTCTTT
TRBV6-5	TRBJ1-5	-	TRBD1	CASATGNQPQHF	TGTGCCAGCGCGACAGGGAATCAGCCCCAGCATTTT
TRBV24-1	TRBJ2-3	-	-	CATSPQGNVNTQYF	TGTGCCACCTCCCCGCAGGGGAATGTAAATACGCAGTATTTT
TRBV6-5	TRBJ2-1	once	TRBD1	CASRGTGGTHEQFF	TGTGCCAGCAGAGGGACAGGGGGTACCCATGAGCAGTTCTTC
TRBV13	TRBJ2-1	few	-	CASSFYNEQFF	TGTGCCAGCAGCTTTTACAATGAGCAGTTCTTC
TRBV10-3	TRBJ1-5	-	-	CAISAFHNQPQHF	TGTGCCATCAGTGCCTTCCACAATCAGCCCCAGCATTTT
TRBV7-9	TRBJ1-1	once	-	CASRQIGQYTEAFF	TGTGCCAGCAGACAGATCGGACAATACACTGAAGCTTTCTTT
TRBV4-3	TRBJ2-2	-	TRBD2	CASSQESGGSYTGELFF	TGCGCCAGCAGCCAAGAGTCCGGGGGGTCTTACACCGGGGAGCTGTTTTTT
TRBV5-1	TRBJ2-5	-	-	CASSLMGLQETQYF	TGCGCCAGCAGCTTGATGGGGCTCCAAGAGACCCAGTACTTC
TRBV7-2	TRBJ2-1	few	TRBD1	CASSQDRGPYNEQFF	TGTGCCAGCAGTCAAGACAGGGGGCCCTACAATGAGCAGTTCTTC
TRBV19	TRBJ1-1	few	-	CASSPPQRANTEAFF	TGTGCCAGTAGTCCACCCCAGCGGGCGAACACTGAAGCTTTCTTT
TRBV5-4	TRBJ2-1	few	-	CASSQQTTSWWSDEQFF	TGTGCCAGCAGCCAACAAACAACTAGCTGGTGGAGCGATGAGCAGTTCTTC
TRBV28	TRBJ1-5	few	-	CASSSVRGSQPQHF	TGTGCCAGCAGTTCCGTTAGGGGGAGTCAGCCCCAGCATTTT
TRBV5-1	TRBJ1-2	-	-	CASRDSPSNYGYTF	TGCGCCAGCAGGGACAGCCCGTCAAACTATGGCTACACCTTC
TRBV9	TRBJ2-1	-	-	CASSVGVSEYNNEQFF	TGTGCCAGCAGCGTAGGGGTTAGCGAGTACAACAATGAGCAGTTCTTC
TRBV4-3	TRBJ2-2	-	-	CASSQKWWGRDGELFF	TGCGCCAGCAGCCAAAAATGGTGGGGGCGGGACGGGGAGCTGTTTTTT
TRBV5-1	TRBJ2-6	-	-	CASSLVEAGANVLTF	TGCGCCAGCAGCTTGGTGGAAGCTGGGGCCAACGTCCTGACTTTC
TRBV7-8	TRBJ1-5	-	-	CASSSAGWVSNQPQHF	TGTGCCAGCAGCTCCGCGGGGTGGGTCAGCAATCAGCCCCAGCATTTT
TRBV10-3	TRBJ1-1	-	-	CAISERPDRFEAFF	TGTGCCATCAGTGAAAGACCGGACCGGTTTGAAGCTTTCTTT
TRBV5-1	TRBJ1-1	-	-	CASSLDGGGAFF	TGCGCCAGCAGCTTGGACGGTGGGGGAGCTTTCTTT
TRBV9	TRBJ1-2	-	-	CASSPQGSLYGYTF	TGTGCCAGCAGCCCCCAGGGGTCCCTATATGGCTACACCTTC
TRBV7-2	TRBJ2-3	-	-	CASSLIRGAPPWDTQYF	TGTGCCAGCAGCTTAATTAGGGGGGCCCCACCGTGGGATACGCAGTATTTT
TRBV5-1	TRBJ1-3	-	-	CASSLGGNSGNTIYF	TGCGCCAGCAGCTTGGGGGGGAACTCTGGAAACACCATATATTTT
TRBV7-3	TRBJ1-1	-	-	CASSLSQNTEAFF	TGTGCCAGCAGCTTAAGTCAGAACACTGAAGCTTTCTTT
TRBV5-1	TRBJ2-1	-	-	CASSLGSPGNEQFF	TGCGCCAGCAGCTTGGGTTCACCCGGCAATGAGCAGTTCTTC
TRBV2	TRBJ2-2	-	-	CASSWTVNTGELFF	TGTGCCAGCAGCTGGACAGTAAACACCGGGGAGCTGTTTTTT
TRBV5-6	TRBJ2-2	-	-	CASSLGGRNTGELFF	TGTGCCAGCAGCTTGGGCGGGCGGAACACCGGGGAGCTGTTTTTT
TRBV7-2	TRBJ2-4	-	TRBD2	CASSLGGAKNIQYF	TGTGCCAGCAGCCTCGGGGGGGCCAAAAACATTCAGTACTTC
TRBV9	TRBJ1-2	once	-	CASSPSGLSYGYTF	TGTGCCAGCAGCCCATCGGGCCTTTCCTATGGCTACACCTTC